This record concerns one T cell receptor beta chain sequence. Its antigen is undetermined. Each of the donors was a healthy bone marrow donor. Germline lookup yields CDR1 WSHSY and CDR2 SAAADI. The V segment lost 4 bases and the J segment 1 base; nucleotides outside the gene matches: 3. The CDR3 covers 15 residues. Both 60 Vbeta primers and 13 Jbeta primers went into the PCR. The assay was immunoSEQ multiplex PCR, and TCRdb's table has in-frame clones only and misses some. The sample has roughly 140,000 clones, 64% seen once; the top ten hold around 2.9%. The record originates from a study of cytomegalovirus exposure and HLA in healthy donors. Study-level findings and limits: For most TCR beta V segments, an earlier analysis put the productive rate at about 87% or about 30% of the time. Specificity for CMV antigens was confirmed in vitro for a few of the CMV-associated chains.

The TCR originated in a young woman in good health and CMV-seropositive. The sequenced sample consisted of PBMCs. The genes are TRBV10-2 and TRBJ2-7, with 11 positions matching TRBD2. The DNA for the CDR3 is TGCGCCAGCAGTGCCACTAGCGGGGGTTCCTACGAGCAGTACTTC. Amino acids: CASSATSGGSYEQYF.